The clone carrying this TCR beta chain was recorded at least ten times. Antigen specificity is unknown. The data derive from a study of T cells in Graves' hyperthyroidism and ophthalmopathy. Overall study results and limits: Separating ophthalmopathy from stable hyperthyroidism was achieved by a 13 V-J model. Blood samples included most of the expanded thyroid clonotypes exceeding 0.001.

RNA transcripts served as the template for amplifying TCR beta CDR3 regions. TCR CDR3 underwent first-round RT-PCR with the HTBI primer set. From the multiplex PCR reads, TCRdb called clonotypes with MiXCR, one entry per CDR3 protein. The sample lists 700,000 or so distinct CDR3 sequences; less than 20% were seen once. CDR1 is MDHEN and CDR2 is SYDVKM in the germline V gene. V was shortened by 8 bases and J by 9 bases, with 17 bases between the two germline ends. The CDR3 loop spans 12 amino acids. The sequence was obtained from a man younger than 35 with Graves' hyperthyroidism. The genes are TRBV28 and TRBJ2-7; D ambiguous. Sequencing was carried out using blood. As DNA, the CDR3 is TGTGCCAGCGAAGGACGAGCCGGCGGGCAGTACTTC. Translating gives CASEGRAGGQYF.